This T cell receptor beta chain came from a study of T-cell reconstitution after alpha-beta-depleted transplantation in children. Using unique molecular identifiers, the investigators prepared the TCRbeta library. TCRdb used MiXCR to reprocess the PCR reads, holding one entry per CDR3 protein. The sample records a few hundred thousand distinct CDR3 sequences, roughly 27% being singletons. Study-wide findings and caveats: Where some patients showed high TCRbeta diversity at day 60, it came from recipient T cells and thymic progenitors that had survived. There were reportedly several hundred expanded graft clones from which alpha-beta T cells came about two months after transplant. Counts and diversity of T cells one year after transplant came mostly from newly produced T cells.

V lost 2 bases to trimming and J lost 6 bases; unmatched junction nucleotides: 4. Germline CDR1 SGHDT, CDR2 YYEEEE. This CDR3 region has 14 residues. This clonotype has a count of ten or more. What it recognizes is unknown. Sequenced material: PBMCs, taken before TCRalphabeta/CD19-depleted stem cell transplant. This receptor was taken from a boy under three years old with Wiskott-Aldrich syndrome, due to receive a stem cell transplant. The J gene is TRBJ2-1, the V gene TRBV5-6, with 8 bases matching TRBD2. The CDR3 DNA sequence: TGTGCCAGCAGCTTACGAGGGACTAGCAATGAGCAGTTCTTC. The encoded protein is CASSLRGTSNEQFF.